These 8 T cell receptor beta chains came from one sample sequenced in a study of blood T cell repertoires in COVID-19. Assay used: immunoSEQ multiplex PCR; TCRdb lists only in-frame clones, some missing. This table has 210,000 or so clones, approximately 82% appearing once. The sequencing input was peripheral blood. Receptor source: a man in his fifties or sixties with active or convalescent COVID-19.

The chain couples TRBV20-1 to TRBJ2-1; unclear D gene. The CDR3 runs to 10 residues. Trimming cost V 7 bases and J 7 bases, with 8 bases left between them. The germline V gene has CDR1 DFQATT and CDR2 SNEGSKA (reference sequence). The CDR3 DNA reads TGCAGTGTAGCTACAAATGAGCAGTTCTTC. Translation gives CSVATNEQFF.

V is TRBV18 and J is TRBJ1-5, with 12 bases fitting TRBD1. The junction had 12 bases not matched to a gene; V was cut back by 3 bases and J by 3 bases. CDR1 and CDR2 from the germline V gene are KGHSH and LQKENI. There are 19 residues in the CDR3. The CDR3 region is CASSPFRDRGQVINQPQHF. The CDR3 DNA is TGTGCCAGCTCACCCTTTAGGGACAGGGGGCAGGTCATCAATCAGCCCCAGCATTTT.

This sequence joins TRBV3-1 (or the pseudogene TRBV3-2) and TRBJ2-1; 7 bases match TRBD2. This CDR3 contains 16 residues. V lost 1 base and J lost 9; bases outside the gene matches: 12. The germline gives CDR1 LGHDT, CDR2 YNNKEL (reference sequence). CDR3 sequence reads: CASSQVGGMGGSEQFF. CDR3 DNA: TGTGCCAGCAGCCAAGTGGGAGGGATGGGTGGTAGTGAGCAGTTCTTC.

This clone turned up a few times. The chain has TRBV28 and TRBJ2-3; 11 bases fit TRBD2. The CDR3 is 17 amino acids. Germline V gene lookup returns CDR1 MDHEN and CDR2 SYDVKM. With V trimmed by 5 bases and J by 4 bases, 11 bases remained unmatched. The CDR3, as DNA: TGTGCCAGCAGTCTACCCACTAGCGGGAGCCCCCCAGATACGCAGTATTTT. This encodes CASSLPTSGSPPDTQYF.

The genes are TRBV28 and TRBJ2-7; D is perhaps TRBD1 (6 bases). V lost 5 bases, J lost 0 bases, and 11 bases lay in between. CDR1 MDHEN and CDR2 SYDVKM come from the germline V gene. The CDR3 length is 14 residues. The CDR3 region is CASSGGQYSYEQYF. CDR3 nucleotide sequence: TGTGCCAGCAGTGGGGGACAATACTCCTACGAGCAGTACTTC.

In this sample, this clone turned up once. The CDR3 DNA sequence: TGTGCCAGCGCCGGGAGGCTTGGGCAGCCCCAGCATTTT. Encoded protein: CASAGRLGQPQHF. The V gene is TRBV2, the J gene TRBJ1-5; no firm D call. V gave up 8 bases and J gave up 7 bases, with 15 bases separating them. Germline CDR1 reads SNHLY; CDR2 reads FYNNEI. The CDR3 runs 13 residues. Variable domain in full (rest from reference TRBV2 and TRBJ1-5): EPEVTQTPSHQVTQMGQEVILRCVPISNHLYFYWYRQILGQKVEFLVSFYNNEISEKSEIFDDQFSVERPDGSNFTLKIRSTKLEDSAMYFCASAGRLGQPQHFGDGTRLSIL.

J is TRBJ2-7 and V is TRBV11-1; unclear D gene. The ends were cut back, 2 bases at V and 1 base at J, with 9 bases in the middle. The CDR3 runs 14 residues. CDR1 is SGHAT, CDR2 FQDESV, per germline (reference sequence). The DNA of the CDR3 is TGTGCCAGCAGCTTAAATCGACAATCCTACGAGCAGTACTTC. Translation: CASSLNRQSYEQYF.

This chain joins TRBV11-2 and TRBJ2-1, with 15 bases that match TRBD2. Germline loops: CDR1 SGHAT, CDR2 FQNNGV. This CDR3 region has 19 residues. Trimming cost V 4 bases and J 4 bases; bases outside gene matches: 11. In nucleotides, the CDR3 is TGTGCCAGCAGCTCCAATCCCGGGACTAGCGGGAGGACGTACAATGAGCAGTTCTTC. Protein sequence: CASSSNPGTSGRTYNEQFF.